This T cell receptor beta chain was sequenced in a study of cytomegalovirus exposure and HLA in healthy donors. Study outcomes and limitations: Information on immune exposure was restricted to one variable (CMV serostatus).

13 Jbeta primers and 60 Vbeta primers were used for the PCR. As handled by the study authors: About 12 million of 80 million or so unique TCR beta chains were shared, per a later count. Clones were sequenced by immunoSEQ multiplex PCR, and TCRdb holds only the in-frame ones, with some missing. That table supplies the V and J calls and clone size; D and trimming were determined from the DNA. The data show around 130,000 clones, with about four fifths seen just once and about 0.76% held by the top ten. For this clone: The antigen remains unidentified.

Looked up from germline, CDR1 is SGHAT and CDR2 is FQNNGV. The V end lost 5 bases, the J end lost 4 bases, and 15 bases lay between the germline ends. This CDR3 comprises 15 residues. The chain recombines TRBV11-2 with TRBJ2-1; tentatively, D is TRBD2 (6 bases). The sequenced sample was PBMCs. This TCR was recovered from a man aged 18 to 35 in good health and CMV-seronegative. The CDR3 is CASSQSGGAYNEQFF. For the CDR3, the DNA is TGTGCCAGCAGCCAGTCCGGGGGAGCATACAATGAGCAGTTCTTC.